One sample yielded the 19 T cell receptor beta chains listed below, sequenced in a study of cytomegalovirus exposure and HLA in healthy donors. PCR was performed using 60 Vbeta and 13 Jbeta primers. Libraries were prepared by immunoSEQ multiplex PCR; TCRdb keeps only in-frame clonotypes and omits some of them. Of approximately 100,000 clones in the sample, about three quarters were seen once. The sequencing sample was made of PBMCs. Receptors were obtained from a woman aged 18-29 years in good health and CMV-seropositive.

About this clone itself: The same CDR3 also results from other DNA sequences found in this sample. The rearrangement uses TRBV5-6 and TRBJ2-7, with D perhaps matching TRBD1 (5 bases). The V gene lost 1 base and the J gene lost 0 bases, with 8 bases spanning the gap. The CDR3 sequence is 14 residues long. The germline gives CDR1 SGHDT, CDR2 YYEEEE. The CDR3 loop is CASSLSRGSYEQYF. The CDR3 DNA reads TGTGCCAGCAGCTTGAGTAGGGGCTCCTACGAGCAGTACTTC.

This chain uses TRBV19 with TRBJ2-7, with D perhaps TRBD1 (5 bases). The CDR3 covers 15 residues. V dropped 5 bases and J dropped 2 bases, with 16 bases sitting between them. The germline V gene encodes CDR1 LNHDA and CDR2 SQIVND (reference sequence). The CDR3 loop is CASSLKDTGPYEQYF. DNA for the CDR3: TGTGCCAGTAGTCTCAAGGACACCGGACCCTACGAGCAGTACTTC.

CDR3 loop: CASREGTGGAEAFF. The CDR3 DNA reads TGCGCCAGCAGGGAAGGGACAGGGGGAGCTGAAGCTTTCTTT. The J gene is TRBJ1-1, the V gene TRBV5-1; 11 bases are shared with TRBD1. This CDR3 is 14 amino acids long. Germline assignment: CDR1 SGHRS and CDR2 YFSETQ. V lost 5 bases, J lost 6 bases, and 6 bases stayed unmatched.

Only a few counts were recorded for this clone. This rearrangement joins TRBV19 to TRBJ2-7; TRBD1 agrees at 12 bases. The V gene end was trimmed by 5 bases and the J gene end by 0 bases; junction bases not matched to a gene: 5. This CDR3 is 16 amino acids long. Germline V gives CDR1 LNHDA, CDR2 SQIVND (reference sequence). CDR3 nucleotides: TGTGCCAGTAGTCCGGGACAGGGGGCGATCTCCTACGAGCAGTACTTC. It encodes CASSPGQGAISYEQYF.

The chain combines TRBV28 with TRBJ1-5; D uncertain. V lost 6 bases, J lost 0 bases, and 9 bases lay in between. Germline values: CDR1 MDHEN, CDR2 SYDVKM. CDR3 length: 14 amino acids. CDR3 in amino acids: CASRLGPSNQPQHF. The CDR3 bases are TGTGCCAGCAGGCTCGGTCCTAGCAATCAGCCCCAGCATTTT.

V is TRBV5-1 and J is TRBJ2-3; D ambiguous. V lost 9 bases to trimming and J lost 4 bases, with 15 bases between them. The CDR3 extends over 13 amino acids. Germline V gene data show CDR1 as SGHRS and CDR2 as YFSETQ. CDR3 DNA sequence: TGCGCCACCTCCATGCAGTTCGCAGATACGCAGTATTTT. Its protein is CATSMQFADTQYF.

DNA for the CDR3: TGTGCCAGCAGCTTAGATCTCCGGGTTTGGACTGAAGCTTTCTTT. It encodes CASSLDLRVWTEAFF. The V gene is TRBV11-2, the J gene TRBJ1-1, with no clear D. V was pared by 0 bases and J by 5 bases, with 13 bases between. The CDR3 is made up of 15 amino acids. The germline gives CDR1 SGHAT, CDR2 FQNNGV. Based on the CDR3 plus reference TRBV11-2 and TRBJ1-1, the full variable domain is EAGVAQSPRYKIIEKRQSVAFWCNPISGHATLYWYQQILGQGPKLLIQFQNNGVVDDSQLPKDRFSAERLKGVDSTLKIQPAKLEDSAVYLCASSLDLRVWTEAFFGQGTRLTVV.

This chain joins TRBV11-2 and TRBJ2-7; D possibly corresponds to TRBD1 (5 bases). Trimming removed 1 base from V and 1 base from J, with 14 bases in between. Looked up from germline, CDR1 is SGHAT and CDR2 is FQNNGV. The CDR3 runs to 16 residues. The CDR3 region has the DNA TGTGCCAGCAGCTTAGTCGCCCTAAGGGGATCCTACGAGCAGTACTTC. Encoded protein: CASSLVALRGSYEQYF.

Here the CDR3 DNA reads TGTGCCAGCAGCCACGACTTGGGTAGCGGGAGTAGGGACTCCTACGAGCAGTACTTC. It encodes CASSHDLGSGSRDSYEQYF. The chain recombines TRBV7-9 with TRBJ2-7, with 9 bases identical to TRBD2. V was pared by 5 bases and J by 0 bases, with 17 bases of the junction left unmatched. Germline CDR1 and CDR2: SEHNR and FQNEAQ (reference sequence). This CDR3 region has 19 residues.

This chain connects TRBV27 to TRBJ2-7; D perhaps matches TRBD1 (6 bases). The germline gives CDR1 MNHEY, CDR2 SMNVEV (reference sequence). Trimming stripped 8 bases from V and 7 bases from J, with 15 bases between. CDR3 length: 12 residues. CDR3 protein: CASGTTNWEQYF. The CDR3 DNA follows: TGTGCCAGCGGGACAACCAACTGGGAGCAGTACTTC.

This sequence joins TRBV11-2 and TRBJ1-2, with D possibly TRBD1 on 6 matching bases. V was pared by 1 base and J by 8 bases, with 17 bases between. Germline-derived CDR1 and CDR2 are SGHAT and FQNNGV. The CDR3 consists of 15 residues. In nucleotides, the CDR3 is TGTGCCAGCAGCTTAGGAGGGACAACTCTGGGCGGCTACACCTTC. Translation gives CASSLGGTTLGGYTF.

This chain connects TRBV9 to TRBJ2-2; D not resolved. V lost 4 bases and J lost 2, with 12 bases in between. Germline V gene sequence: CDR1 SGDLS, CDR2 YYNGEE. This CDR3 comprises 15 residues. CDR3: CASSSRWANTGELFF. The CDR3 DNA sequence: TGTGCCAGCAGCTCCCGGTGGGCCAACACCGGGGAGCTGTTTTTT.

V and J are TRBV25-1 and TRBJ2-7; 10 nucleotides match TRBD1. Germline V gives CDR1 MGHDK, CDR2 SYGVNS. Unmatched junction bases numbered 8, after V lost 4 bases and J lost 5 bases. There are 15 residues in the CDR3. In DNA form, the CDR3 reads TGTGCCAGCAGTGCCACCGGACAGGGGGGACACGAGCAGTACGTC. Translating it yields CASSATGQGGHEQYV.

The rearrangement links TRBV7-8 to TRBJ2-1, with TRBD2 identical over 14 bases. CDR1 and CDR2 (germline): SGHVS, FQNEAQ. The CDR3 is made up of 15 amino acids. Trimming at V came to 6 bases and at J to 8 bases, leaving 6 bases not matched to a gene. The CDR3 sequence is CASSSRLAGGYEQFF. For the CDR3, the DNA is TGTGCCAGCAGTTCGAGACTAGCGGGAGGGTATGAGCAGTTCTTC.

The rearrangement uses TRBV18 and TRBJ2-1; TRBD2 matches 7 bases. CDR3 length equals 17 residues. J gave up 1 base and V 0 bases, and 6 bases lay outside the gene matches. CDR1 is KGHSH and CDR2 is LQKENI in the germline V gene. Here the CDR3 reads CASSPPLADESYNEQFF. The CDR3 nucleotides read TGTGCCAGCTCACCACCGCTAGCGGATGAGTCCTACAATGAGCAGTTCTTC.

The gene calls are TRBV11-3 and TRBJ2-7; TRBD1 might be the D (6 bases). CDR3 size: 16 residues. Germline lookup yields CDR1 SGHNT and CDR2 YENEEA. The V end lost 1 base, the J end lost 2 bases, and 15 bases lay between the germline ends. The CDR3 sequence is CASSLGAGDIPYEQYF. CDR3 DNA: TGTGCCAGCAGCTTAGGAGCTGGGGACATTCCCTACGAGCAGTACTTC.

The chain couples TRBV2 to TRBJ2-3; D is possibly TRBD2 (7 bases). Germline V CDR1 and CDR2: SNHLY, FYNNEI. Trimming removed 4 bases from V and 0 bases from J, with 14 bases in between. The CDR3 is 16 amino acids. The CDR3, as DNA: TGTGCCAGCAGTGGGGGGGGCGGACCCAGCACAGATACGCAGTATTTT. Encoded protein: CASSGGGGPSTDTQYF.

The chain has TRBV30 and TRBJ2-7; D is ambiguous. The ends were cut back, 0 bases at V and 2 bases at J, with 8 bases in the middle. Germline V lookup: CDR1 GTSNPN, CDR2 SVGIG (reference sequence). The length of the CDR3 is 13 residues. This CDR3 reads CAWSVGGPYEQYF. The CDR3 region has the DNA TGTGCCTGGAGTGTAGGCGGCCCCTACGAGCAGTACTTC.

The CDR3 DNA sequence: TGTGCCAGCAGCCAAGATAGGCTAGGCGACGAGCAGTACTTC. It encodes CASSQDRLGDEQYF. The rearrangement uses TRBV4-2 and TRBJ2-7, with D uncertain. V dropped 0 bases and J dropped 5 bases, with 11 bases sitting between them. Looked up from germline, CDR1 is LGHNA and CDR2 is YNFKEQ. The CDR3 loop spans 14 amino acids.